This TCR beta chain was identified during a study of T-cell reconstitution after alpha-beta-depleted transplantation in children. Findings and caveats of the study: Several hundred expanded graft clones reportedly supplied alpha-beta T cells about two months after transplant. In some patients, recipient T cells and intrathymic progenitors surviving conditioning explained high day-60 diversity. Diversity and T-cell counts at one year after transplant derived mostly from new T cells.

Unique molecular identifiers were built into the TCRbeta library. TCRdb ran MiXCR on the PCR reads and lists one entry per CDR3 protein. The table shows fewer than 750,000 distinct CDR3 sequences, with approximately 22% occurring only once. This clonotype has a single count. Its antigen remains unidentified. The CDR3 consists of 16 residues. Trimming shortened V by 0 bases and J by 3 bases, and 14 bases separated the two germline ends. Per the germline V gene, CDR1 is MNHEY and CDR2 is SVGAGI. Sequencing used PBMCs, mostly from graft donor cells, obtained 360 days after TCRalphabeta/CD19-depleted stem cell transplant. The TCR was taken from a boy under two years old who had a stem cell transplant for acute myeloid leukemia, so the T cells may come from the graft donor. The chain employs TRBV6-5 and TRBJ1-1, with D unresolved. The CDR3 loop is CASSYSRGPQHTEAFF. DNA for the CDR3: TGTGCCAGCAGTTACTCGAGAGGTCCGCAACACACTGAAGCTTTCTTT.